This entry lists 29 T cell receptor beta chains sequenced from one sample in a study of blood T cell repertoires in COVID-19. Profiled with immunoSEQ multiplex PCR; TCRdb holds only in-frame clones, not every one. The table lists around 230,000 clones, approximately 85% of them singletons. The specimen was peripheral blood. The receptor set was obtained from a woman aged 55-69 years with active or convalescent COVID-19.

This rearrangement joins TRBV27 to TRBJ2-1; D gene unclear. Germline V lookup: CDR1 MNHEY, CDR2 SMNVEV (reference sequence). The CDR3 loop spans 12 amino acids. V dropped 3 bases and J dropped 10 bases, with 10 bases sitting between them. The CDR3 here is CASSFPGREQFF. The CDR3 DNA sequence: TGTGCCAGCAGTTTCCCCGGTCGGGAGCAGTTCTTC.

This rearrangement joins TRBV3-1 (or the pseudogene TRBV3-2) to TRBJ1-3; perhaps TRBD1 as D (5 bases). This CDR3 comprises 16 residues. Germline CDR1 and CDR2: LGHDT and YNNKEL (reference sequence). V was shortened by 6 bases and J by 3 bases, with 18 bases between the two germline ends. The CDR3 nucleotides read TGTGCCAGCAGACCCCTGTCGACAGAGCTTGGAAACACCATATATTTT. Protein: CASRPLSTELGNTIYF.

CDR3 loop: CASSETWNTEAFF. CDR3 DNA sequence: TGTGCCAGCAGCGAGACATGGAACACTGAAGCTTTCTTT. The gene calls are TRBV11-2 and TRBJ1-1; D ambiguous. V lost 5 bases, J lost 1 base, and 8 bases lay in between. This CDR3 is 13 amino acids long. Germline V CDR1 and CDR2: SGHAT, FQNNGV. Combining the CDR3 with reference TRBV11-2 and TRBJ1-1 gives the whole variable domain EAGVAQSPRYKIIEKRQSVAFWCNPISGHATLYWYQQILGQGPKLLIQFQNNGVVDDSQLPKDRFSAERLKGVDSTLKIQPAKLEDSAVYLCASSETWNTEAFFGQGTRLTVV.

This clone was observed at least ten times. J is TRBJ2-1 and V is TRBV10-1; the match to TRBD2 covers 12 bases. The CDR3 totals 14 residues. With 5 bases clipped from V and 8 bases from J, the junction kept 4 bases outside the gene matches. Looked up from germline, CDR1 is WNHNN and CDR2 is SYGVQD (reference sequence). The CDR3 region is CASSPSGGAYEQFF. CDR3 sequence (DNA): TGCGCCAGCAGTCCTAGCGGGGGGGCCTATGAGCAGTTCTTC.

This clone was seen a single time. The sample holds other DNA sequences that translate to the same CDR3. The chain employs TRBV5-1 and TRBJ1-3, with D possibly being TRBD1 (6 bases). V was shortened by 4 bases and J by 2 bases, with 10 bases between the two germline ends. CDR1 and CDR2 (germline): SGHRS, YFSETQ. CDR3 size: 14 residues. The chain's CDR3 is CASSPTGTGNTIYF. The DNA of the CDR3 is TGCGCCAGCAGCCCGACAGGAACTGGAAACACCATATATTTT.

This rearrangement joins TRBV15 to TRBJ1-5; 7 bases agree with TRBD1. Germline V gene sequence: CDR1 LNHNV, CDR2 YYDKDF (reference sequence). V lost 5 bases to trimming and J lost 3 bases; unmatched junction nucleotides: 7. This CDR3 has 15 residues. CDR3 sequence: CATSDGQEFNQPQHF. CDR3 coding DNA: TGTGCCACCAGCGACGGACAGGAGTTCAATCAGCCCCAGCATTTT.

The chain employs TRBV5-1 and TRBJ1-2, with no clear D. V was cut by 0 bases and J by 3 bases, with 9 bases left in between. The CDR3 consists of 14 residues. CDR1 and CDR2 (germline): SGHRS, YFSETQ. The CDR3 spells CASSLAPEDYGYTF. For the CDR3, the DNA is TGCGCCAGCAGCTTGGCCCCAGAGGACTATGGCTACACCTTC.

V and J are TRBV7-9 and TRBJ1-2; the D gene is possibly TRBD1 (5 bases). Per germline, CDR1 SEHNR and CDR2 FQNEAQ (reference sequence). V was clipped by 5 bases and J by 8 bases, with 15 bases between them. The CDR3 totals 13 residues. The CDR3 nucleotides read TGTGCCAGCAGCACCGGGACTCGCTGGGGCTACACCTTC. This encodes CASSTGTRWGYTF.

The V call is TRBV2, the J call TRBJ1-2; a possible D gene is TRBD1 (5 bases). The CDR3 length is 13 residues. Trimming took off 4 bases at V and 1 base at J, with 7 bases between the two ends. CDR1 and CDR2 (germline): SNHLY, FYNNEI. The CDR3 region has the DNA TGTGCCAGCAGTGGACAGATTAACTATGGCTACACCTTC. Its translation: CASSGQINYGYTF. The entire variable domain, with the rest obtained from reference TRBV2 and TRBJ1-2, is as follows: EPEVTQTPSHQVTQMGQEVILRCVPISNHLYFYWYRQILGQKVEFLVSFYNNEISEKSEIFDDQFSVERPDGSNFTLKIRSTKLEDSAMYFCASSGQINYGYTFGSGTRLTVV.

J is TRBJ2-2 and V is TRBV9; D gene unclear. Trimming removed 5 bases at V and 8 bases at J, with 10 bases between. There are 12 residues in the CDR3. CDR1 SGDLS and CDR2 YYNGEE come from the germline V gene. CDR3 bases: TGTGCCAGCAGTATAGCAGTAGGGGAGCTGTTTTTT. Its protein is CASSIAVGELFF.

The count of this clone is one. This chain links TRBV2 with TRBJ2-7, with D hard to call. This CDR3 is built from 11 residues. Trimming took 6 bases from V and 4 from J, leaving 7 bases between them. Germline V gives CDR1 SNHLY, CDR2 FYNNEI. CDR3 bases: TGTGCCAGCAGCCCGTTTTACGAGCAGTACTTC. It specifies CASSPFYEQYF.

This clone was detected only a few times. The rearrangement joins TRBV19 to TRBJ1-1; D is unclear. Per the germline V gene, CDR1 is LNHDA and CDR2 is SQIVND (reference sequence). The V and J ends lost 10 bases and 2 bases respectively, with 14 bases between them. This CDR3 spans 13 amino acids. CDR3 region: CATVGELNTEAFF. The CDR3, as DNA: TGTGCCACCGTGGGAGAATTAAACACTGAAGCTTTCTTT.

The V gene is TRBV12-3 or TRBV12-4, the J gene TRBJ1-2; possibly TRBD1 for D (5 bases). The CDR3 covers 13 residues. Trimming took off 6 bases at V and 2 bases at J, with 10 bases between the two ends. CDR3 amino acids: CASSKDTNYGYTF. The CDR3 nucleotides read TGTGCCAGCAGCAAGGACACCAACTATGGCTACACCTTC.

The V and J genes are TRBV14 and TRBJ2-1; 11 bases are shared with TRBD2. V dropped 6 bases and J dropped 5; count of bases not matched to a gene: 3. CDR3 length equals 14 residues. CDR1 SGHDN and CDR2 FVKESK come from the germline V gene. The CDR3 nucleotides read TGTGCCAGCAGGGGGACTAGCGGAAACAATGAGCAGTTCTTC. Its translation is CASRGTSGNNEQFF.

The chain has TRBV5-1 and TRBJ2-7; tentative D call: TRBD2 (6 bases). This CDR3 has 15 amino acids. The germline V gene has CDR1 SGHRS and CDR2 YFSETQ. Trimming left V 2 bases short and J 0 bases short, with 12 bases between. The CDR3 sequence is CASSFNPGSSYEQYF. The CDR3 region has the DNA TGCGCCAGCAGCTTTAATCCCGGGAGCTCCTACGAGCAGTACTTC. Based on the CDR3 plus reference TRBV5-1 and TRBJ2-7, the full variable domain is KAGVTQTPRYLIKTRGQQVTLSCSPISGHRSVSWYQQTPGQGLQFLFEYFSETQRNKGNFPGRFSGRQFSNSRSEMNVSTLELGDSALYLCASSFNPGSSYEQYFGPGTRLTVT.

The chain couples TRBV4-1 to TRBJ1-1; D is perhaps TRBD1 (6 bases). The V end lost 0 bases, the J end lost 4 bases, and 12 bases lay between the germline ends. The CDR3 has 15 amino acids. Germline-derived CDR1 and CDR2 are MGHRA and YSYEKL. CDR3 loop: CASSQEAGAGTEAFF. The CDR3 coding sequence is TGCGCCAGCAGCCAAGAAGCGGGGGCTGGCACTGAAGCTTTCTTT.

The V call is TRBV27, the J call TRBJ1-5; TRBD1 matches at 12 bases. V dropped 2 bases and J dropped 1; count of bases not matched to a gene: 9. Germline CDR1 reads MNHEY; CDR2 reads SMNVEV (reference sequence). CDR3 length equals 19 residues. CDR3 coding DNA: TGTGCCAGCAGTTTACGGGGACAGGGGGCTAGTTTAAGCAATCAGCCCCAGCATTTT. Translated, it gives CASSLRGQGASLSNQPQHF.

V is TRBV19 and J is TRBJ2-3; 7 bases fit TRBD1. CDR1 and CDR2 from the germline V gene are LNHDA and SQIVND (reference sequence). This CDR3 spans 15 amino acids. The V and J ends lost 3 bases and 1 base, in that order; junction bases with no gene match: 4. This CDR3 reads CASSIQGQRTDTQYF. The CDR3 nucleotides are TGTGCCAGTAGTATTCAGGGACAGCGCACAGATACGCAGTATTTT.

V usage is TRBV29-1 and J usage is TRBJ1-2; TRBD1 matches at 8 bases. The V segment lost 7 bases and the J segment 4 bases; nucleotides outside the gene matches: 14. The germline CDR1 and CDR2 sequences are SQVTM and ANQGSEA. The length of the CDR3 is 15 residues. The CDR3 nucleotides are TGCAGCGCTGCCCTAGGGGCAGGGGGCTTCTATGGCTACACCTTC. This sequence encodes CSAALGAGGFYGYTF. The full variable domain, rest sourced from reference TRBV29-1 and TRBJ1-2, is SAVISQKPSRDICQRGTSLTIQCQVDSQVTMMFWYRQQPGQSLTLIATANQGSEATYESGFVIDKFPISRPNLTFSTLTVSNMSPEDSSIYLCSAALGAGGFYGYTFGSGTRLTVV.

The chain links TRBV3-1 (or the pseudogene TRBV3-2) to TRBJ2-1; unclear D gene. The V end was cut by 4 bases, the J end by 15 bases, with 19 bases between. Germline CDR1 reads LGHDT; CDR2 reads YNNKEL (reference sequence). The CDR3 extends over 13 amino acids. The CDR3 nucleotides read TGTGCCAGCAGCCCCACCCCGGCCGAGCGATTGTTCTTC. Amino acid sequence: CASSPTPAERLFF.

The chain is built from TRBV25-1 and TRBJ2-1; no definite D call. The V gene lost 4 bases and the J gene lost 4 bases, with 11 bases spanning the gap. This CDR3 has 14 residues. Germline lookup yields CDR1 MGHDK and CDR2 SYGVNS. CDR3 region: CASSARGAYNEQFF. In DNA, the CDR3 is TGTGCCAGCAGTGCCCGCGGCGCTTACAATGAGCAGTTCTTC.

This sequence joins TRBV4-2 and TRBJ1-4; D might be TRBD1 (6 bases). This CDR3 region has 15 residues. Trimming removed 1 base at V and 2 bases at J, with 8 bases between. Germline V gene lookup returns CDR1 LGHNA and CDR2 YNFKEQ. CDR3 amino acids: CASSQGGRTNEKLFF. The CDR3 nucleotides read TGTGCCAGCAGCCAAGGGGGGCGGACTAATGAAAAACTGTTTTTT.

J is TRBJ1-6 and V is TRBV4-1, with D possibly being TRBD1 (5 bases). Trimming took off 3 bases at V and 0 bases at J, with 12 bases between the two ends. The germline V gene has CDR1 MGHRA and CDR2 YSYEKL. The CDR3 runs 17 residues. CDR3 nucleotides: TGCGCCAGCAGCCACAACAGGTTCGGCTCCTATAATTCACCCCTCCACTTT. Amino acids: CASSHNRFGSYNSPLHF.

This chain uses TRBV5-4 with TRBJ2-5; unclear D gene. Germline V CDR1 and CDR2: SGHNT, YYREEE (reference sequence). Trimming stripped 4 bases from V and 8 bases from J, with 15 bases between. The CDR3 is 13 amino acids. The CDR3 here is CASSATQAPTQYF. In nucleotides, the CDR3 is TGTGCCAGCAGCGCCACCCAGGCTCCAACCCAGTACTTC.

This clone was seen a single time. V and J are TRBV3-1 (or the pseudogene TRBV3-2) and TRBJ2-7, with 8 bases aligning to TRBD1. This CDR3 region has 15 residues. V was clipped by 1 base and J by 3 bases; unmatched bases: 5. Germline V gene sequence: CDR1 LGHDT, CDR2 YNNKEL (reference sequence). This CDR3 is CASSQVGTGGYEQYF. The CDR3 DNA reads TGTGCCAGCAGCCAAGTAGGAACAGGGGGCTACGAGCAGTACTTC.

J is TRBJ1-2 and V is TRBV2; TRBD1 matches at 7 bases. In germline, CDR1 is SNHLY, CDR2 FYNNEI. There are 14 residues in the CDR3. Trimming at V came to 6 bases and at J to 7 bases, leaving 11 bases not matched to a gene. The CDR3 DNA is TGTGCCAGCAGAGCGGACAGGTCTCCCAGTGGCTACACCTTC. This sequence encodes CASRADRSPSGYTF. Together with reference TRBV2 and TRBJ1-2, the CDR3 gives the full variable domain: EPEVTQTPSHQVTQMGQEVILRCVPISNHLYFYWYRQILGQKVEFLVSFYNNEISEKSEIFDDQFSVERPDGSNFTLKIRSTKLEDSAMYFCASRADRSPSGYTFGSGTRLTVV.

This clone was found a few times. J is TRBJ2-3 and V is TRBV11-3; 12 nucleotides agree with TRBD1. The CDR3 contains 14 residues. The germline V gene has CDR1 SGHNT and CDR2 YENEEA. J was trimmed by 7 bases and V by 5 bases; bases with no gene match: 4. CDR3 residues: CASSQGQGAYTQYF. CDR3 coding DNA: TGTGCCAGCAGCCAGGGACAGGGGGCCTATACGCAGTATTTT.

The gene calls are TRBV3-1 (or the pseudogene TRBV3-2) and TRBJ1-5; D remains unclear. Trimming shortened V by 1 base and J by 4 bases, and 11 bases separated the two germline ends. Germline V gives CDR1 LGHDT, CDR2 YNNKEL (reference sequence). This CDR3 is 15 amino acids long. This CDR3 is CASSQVAGSNQPQHF. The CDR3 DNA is TGTGCCAGCAGCCAAGTGGCAGGCTCAAATCAGCCCCAGCATTTT.

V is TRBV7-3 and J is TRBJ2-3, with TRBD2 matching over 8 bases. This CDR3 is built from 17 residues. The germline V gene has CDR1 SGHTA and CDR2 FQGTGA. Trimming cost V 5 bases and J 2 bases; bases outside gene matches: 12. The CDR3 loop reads CASSLHRAGGATDTQYF. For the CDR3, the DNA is TGTGCCAGCAGCCTCCACCGGGCGGGGGGCGCCACAGATACGCAGTATTTT.